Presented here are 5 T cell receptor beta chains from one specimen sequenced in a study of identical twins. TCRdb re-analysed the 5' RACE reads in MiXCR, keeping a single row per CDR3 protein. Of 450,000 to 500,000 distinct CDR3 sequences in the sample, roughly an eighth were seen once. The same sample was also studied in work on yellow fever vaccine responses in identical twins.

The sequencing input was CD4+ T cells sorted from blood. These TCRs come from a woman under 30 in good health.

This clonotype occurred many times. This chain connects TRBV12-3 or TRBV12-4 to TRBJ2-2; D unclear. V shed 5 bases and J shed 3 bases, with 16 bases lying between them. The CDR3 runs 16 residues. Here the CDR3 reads CASSPQTTRHTGELFF. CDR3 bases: TGTGCCAGCAGTCCGCAAACGACAAGACACACCGGGGAGCTGTTTTTT.

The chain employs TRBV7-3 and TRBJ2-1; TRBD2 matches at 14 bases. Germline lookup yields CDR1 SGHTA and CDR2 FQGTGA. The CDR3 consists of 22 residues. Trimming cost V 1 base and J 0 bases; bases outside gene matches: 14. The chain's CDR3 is CASSLRGALGLAGAYSYNEQFF. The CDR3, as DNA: TGTGCCAGCAGCTTAAGGGGGGCGCTGGGACTAGCGGGAGCTTACTCCTACAATGAGCAGTTCTTC. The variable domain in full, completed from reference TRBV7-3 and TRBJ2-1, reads GAGVSQTPSNKVTEKGKYVELRCDPISGHTALYWYRQSLGQGPEFLIYFQGTGAADDSGLPNDRFFAVRPEGSVSTLKIQRTERGDSAVYLCASSLRGALGLAGAYSYNEQFFGPGTRLTVL.

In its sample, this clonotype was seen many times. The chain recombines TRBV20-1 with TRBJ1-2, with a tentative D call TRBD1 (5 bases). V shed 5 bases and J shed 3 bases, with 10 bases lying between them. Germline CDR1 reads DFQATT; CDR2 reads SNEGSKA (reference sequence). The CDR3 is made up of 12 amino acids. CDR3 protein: CSAFTGHYGYTF. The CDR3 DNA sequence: TGCAGTGCTTTTACAGGACACTATGGCTACACCTTC.

The CDR3 bases are TGTGCCAGCAGCTACCGACAGGGTCGGGATTCACCCCTCCACTTT. The encoded protein is CASSYRQGRDSPLHF. The chain combines TRBV2 with TRBJ1-6; TRBD1 matches at 7 bases. The V gene end was trimmed by 6 bases and the J gene end by 8 bases; junction bases not matched to a gene: 10. The CDR3 spans 15 residues. The germline V gene encodes CDR1 SNHLY and CDR2 FYNNEI.

CDR3 protein: CSAGRTGQGYEQYF. CDR3 nucleotide sequence: TGCAGTGCCGGCCGAACGGGACAGGGTTACGAGCAGTACTTC. This chain links TRBV20-1 with TRBJ2-7; TRBD1 matches 9 bases. V shed 6 bases, J shed 4 bases, and the junction held 10 bases outside the gene matches. CDR3 length: 14 residues. Per the germline V gene, CDR1 is DFQATT and CDR2 is SNEGSKA (reference sequence).